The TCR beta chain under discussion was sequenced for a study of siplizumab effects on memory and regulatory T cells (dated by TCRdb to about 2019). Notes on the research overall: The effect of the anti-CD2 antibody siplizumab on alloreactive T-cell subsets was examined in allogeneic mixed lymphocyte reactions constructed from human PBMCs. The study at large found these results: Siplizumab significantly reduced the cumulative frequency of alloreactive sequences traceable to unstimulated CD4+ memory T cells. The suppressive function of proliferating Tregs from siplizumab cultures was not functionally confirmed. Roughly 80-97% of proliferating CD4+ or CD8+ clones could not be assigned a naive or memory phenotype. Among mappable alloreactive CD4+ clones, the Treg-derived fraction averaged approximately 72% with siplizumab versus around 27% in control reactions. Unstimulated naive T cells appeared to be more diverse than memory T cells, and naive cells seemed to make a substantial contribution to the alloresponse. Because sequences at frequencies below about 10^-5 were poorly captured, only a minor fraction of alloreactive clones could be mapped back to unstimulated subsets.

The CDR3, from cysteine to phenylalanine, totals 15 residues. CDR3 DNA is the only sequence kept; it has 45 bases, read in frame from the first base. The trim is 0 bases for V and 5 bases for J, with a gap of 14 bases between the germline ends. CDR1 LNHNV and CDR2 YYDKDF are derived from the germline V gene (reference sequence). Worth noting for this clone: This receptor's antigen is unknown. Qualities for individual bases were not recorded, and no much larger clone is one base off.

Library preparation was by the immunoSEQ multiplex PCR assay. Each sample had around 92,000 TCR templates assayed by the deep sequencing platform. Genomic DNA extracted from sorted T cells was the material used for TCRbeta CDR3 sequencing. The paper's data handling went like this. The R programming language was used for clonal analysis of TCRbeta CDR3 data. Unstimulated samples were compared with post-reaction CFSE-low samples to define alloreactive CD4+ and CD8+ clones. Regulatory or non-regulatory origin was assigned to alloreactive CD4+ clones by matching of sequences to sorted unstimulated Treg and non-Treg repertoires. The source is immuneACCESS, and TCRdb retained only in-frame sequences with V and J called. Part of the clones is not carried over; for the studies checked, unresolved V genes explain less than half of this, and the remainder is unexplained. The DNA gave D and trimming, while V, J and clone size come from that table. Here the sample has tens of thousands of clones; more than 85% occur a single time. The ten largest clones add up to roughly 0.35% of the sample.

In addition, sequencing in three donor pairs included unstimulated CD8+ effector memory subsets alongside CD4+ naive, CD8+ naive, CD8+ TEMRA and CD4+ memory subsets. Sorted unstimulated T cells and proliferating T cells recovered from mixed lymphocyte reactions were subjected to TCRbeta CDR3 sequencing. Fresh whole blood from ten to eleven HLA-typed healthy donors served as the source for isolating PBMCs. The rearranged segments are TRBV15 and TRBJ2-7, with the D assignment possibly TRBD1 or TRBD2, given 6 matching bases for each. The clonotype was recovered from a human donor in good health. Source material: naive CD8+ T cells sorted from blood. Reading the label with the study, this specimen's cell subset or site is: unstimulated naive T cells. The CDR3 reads CATSRDRGTTHEQYF. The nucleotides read TGTGCCACCAGCAGAGATCGCGGGACAACCCACGAGCAGTACTTC.